Here is one T cell receptor beta chain with its context. Primers: 60 Vbeta forward and 13 Jbeta reverse. Only in-frame clones appear in the TCRdb table, and some are missing; sequencing was by immunoSEQ multiplex PCR. The profile shows 150,000 or so clones, 80% to 90% of them singletons. Germline lookup yields CDR1 SNHLY and CDR2 FYNNEI. This CDR3 comprises 14 residues. Trimming stripped 10 bases from V and 4 bases from J, with 17 bases between. These data belong to a study of cytomegalovirus exposure and HLA in healthy donors. Sequencing input: PBMCs. The rearrangement joins TRBV2 to TRBJ1-3, with D possibly being TRBD1 (5 bases). This TCR derives from a man aged 18 to 30 in good health and CMV-seronegative. The CDR3, as DNA: TGTGCCACCGCCCCTCAGGGATTGGGAAACACCATATATTTT. Protein: CATAPQGLGNTIYF.